The 5 T cell receptor beta chains below were found in one sample sequenced in a study of shared clonotypes between healthy human individuals. Libraries were prepared by immunoSEQ multiplex PCR; TCRdb keeps only in-frame clonotypes and omits some of them. The sample has 2 million to 2.5 million clones, over 85% seen once. The sample consisted of naive CD4+ T cells from PBMCs. Described subset: CD45RA+ positively selected. The receptors shown here come from a man between 18 and 35 years old in good health. Some clones in this sample may be carry-over from other donors' samples.

On this clone: Other DNA variants within this sample encode the same CDR3. The gene calls are TRBV5-1 and TRBJ2-2; D uncertain. This CDR3 region has 13 residues. The germline V and J ends were trimmed by 4 bases and 4 bases, with 8 bases remaining between them. Germline V gene data show CDR1 as SGHRS and CDR2 as YFSETQ. The CDR3 region has the DNA TGCGCCAGCAGCCTTGACTCCACCGGGGAGCTGTTTTTT. Translation: CASSLDSTGELFF.

This rearrangement joins TRBV6-5 to TRBJ1-1; D perhaps matches TRBD1 (5 bases). Trimming shortened V by 6 bases and J by 11 bases, and 16 bases separated the two germline ends. Germline CDR1 and CDR2: MNHEY and SVGAGI. The CDR3 spans 12 residues. The CDR3 spells CASRQGPDRAFF. In nucleotides, the CDR3 is TGTGCCAGCAGGCAGGGCCCGGATCGGGCTTTCTTT.

This clone was observed a single time. An end of the junction differs from the germline gene, which may be a read error. This sequence joins TRBV9 and TRBJ2-1; 12 bases map to TRBD2. Germline V gene data show CDR1 as SGDLS and CDR2 as YYNGEE. This CDR3 is built from 14 residues. The CDR3 region has the DNA TGTGCCAGCAGCCGGACTAGCGGGATCCCCTACCGGCTCTTC. Encoded protein: CASSRTSGIPYRLF.

The genes are TRBV2 and TRBJ2-1; D is possibly TRBD2 (5 bases). Germline CDR1 SNHLY, CDR2 FYNNEI. CDR3 length: 16 amino acids. V lost 5 bases, J lost 0 bases, and 14 bases lay in between. The CDR3: CASSRDYAVSYNEQFF. The CDR3 nucleotides are TGTGCCAGCAGTCGTGACTATGCGGTCTCCTACAATGAGCAGTTCTTC.

V usage is TRBV27 and J usage is TRBJ1-3; the D gene is possibly TRBD1 (5 bases). This CDR3 has 16 amino acids. CDR1 and CDR2 from the germline V gene are MNHEY and SMNVEV (reference sequence). Trimming stripped 6 bases from V and 1 base from J, with 16 bases between. The CDR3 nucleotides are TGTGCCAGCAGCACAAGGGATAGGGGTTCTGGAAACACCATATATTTT. Its protein product is CASSTRDRGSGNTIYF.